Listed here are 5 T cell receptor beta chains from one sample, sequenced in a study of cytomegalovirus exposure and HLA in healthy donors (dated by TCRdb to the late 2010s). Receptors were amplified or captured by the immunoSEQ multiplex PCR assay. For the multiplex PCR, a mixture combining 60 forward primers for TCR Vbeta segments and 13 reverse primers for TCR Jbeta segments was used. Not all clones reach the TCRdb copy of this immuneACCESS table, which keeps in-frame sequences only. Checked studies attribute under half of the gap to unresolved V genes and leave the rest unexplained. The sample has over 75,000 clones on record, approximately 86% of them singletons. The biggest ten clones account for 9.2% of the sample. Sequenced: PBMCs. The receptors shown here come from a man aged 30 to 45 in good health and CMV-seropositive.

This sequence joins TRBV6-5 and TRBJ2-1; D might be TRBD1 (7 bases). In germline, CDR1 is MNHEY, CDR2 SVGAGI. CDR3 length equals 12 residues. Trimming took off 5 bases at V and 12 bases at J, with 14 bases between the two ends. CDR3 sequence: CASSTLQGGQFF. In nucleotides, the CDR3 is TGTGCCAGCAGTACCCTTCAGGGGGGGCAGTTCTTC.

The CDR3 sequence is CASSFRRTTSTDTQYF. The CDR3 DNA reads TGTGCCAGCAGCTTTAGGAGGACTACTAGCACAGATACGCAGTATTTT. The chain carries TRBV7-2 and TRBJ2-3; a possible D gene is TRBD2 (6 bases). The CDR3 runs 16 residues. V was cut by 3 bases and J by 0 bases, with 13 bases left in between. Germline V lookup: CDR1 SGHTA, CDR2 FQGNSA.

V usage is TRBV5-1 and J usage is TRBJ2-4; D gene unclear. The CDR3 totals 16 residues. Trimming shortened V by 5 bases and J by 0 bases, and 15 bases separated the two germline ends. CDR1 is SGHRS, CDR2 YFSETQ, per germline. In DNA form, the CDR3 reads TGCGCCAGCAGTAAAACGGAACGGGTAGCCAAAAACATTCAGTACTTC. This gives the protein CASSKTERVAKNIQYF.

This chain joins TRBV7-6 and TRBJ2-3; D is unclear. Germline CDR1 is SGHVS and CDR2 is FNYEAQ. The CDR3 has 15 residues. V lost 0 bases, J lost 3 bases, and 10 bases lay in between. CDR3 amino acids: CASSLAWQATDTQYF. CDR3 nucleotide sequence: TGTGCCAGCAGCTTAGCGTGGCAGGCGACAGATACGCAGTATTTT.

CDR3 in amino acids: CASSWGPGNTIYF. In nucleotides, the CDR3 is TGTGCCAGCAGCTGGGGCCCAGGAAACACCATATATTTT. The rearrangement links TRBV6-5 to TRBJ1-3, with a possible D match to TRBD1 (5 bases). V dropped 6 bases and J dropped 4 bases, with 10 bases sitting between them. This CDR3 is built from 13 residues. Germline lookup yields CDR1 MNHEY and CDR2 SVGAGI.